A single TCR beta chain is shown here with its context. Its binding antigen is unknown. The sample holds no much larger clone one base away, and base qualities are not on file. The germline V gene (reference sequence) specifies SGHKS as CDR1 and YYEKEE as CDR2. Counted from cysteine to phenylalanine, this CDR3 has 14 amino acids. The DNA shown is the 42-base CDR3, in frame from base 1. The V end loses 3 bases and the J end loses 5 bases, and a stretch of 12 bases separates them. This sample was taken from a study of blood T cells in healthy people across ages (dated by TCRdb to between 2014 and 2016). With regard to the full study: In model experiments, template switching captured roughly one uniquely barcoded TCR beta cDNA molecule for every two T cells. Age-related changes in TCR beta repertoire diversity were measured in the study by deep sequencing normalized with unique cDNA molecular identifiers. The donors were split into four age groups: young (average around 16 years), middle-aged (about 40), aged (62) and long-lived (about 82). To avoid experimental bias, donors of different ages were spread randomly across the sequencing lanes. Two additional independent replicas of 1 million unique cDNA reads from the same blood draw were analyzed for two donors (one aged 18 to 30 and one aged 80 or older). Study-wide conclusions, independent of this receptor: Because donor CMV infection status was unknown, age-related changes in expanded clonotypes were potentially confounded. Observed TCR beta diversity correlated strongly with the percentage of naive T cells measured by flow cytometry. Compared with the aged group, the long-lived group had more naive CD4+ T cells, fewer expanded clones and increased TCR diversity, suggesting age selection. Conclusive comparison of naive and antigen-experienced compartments was prevented by the profiling of bulk unsorted PBMCs. As age increased, observed TCR beta diversity per million T cells dropped in a roughly linear way, and a significant reduction was already evident by age 40. Estimates of total diversity from one million sequenced T cells were regarded as lower bounds and underestimates.

Donors were a few dozen systemically healthy Caucasian individuals from Russia aged 6 to 90 years. Approximately 11 milliliters of peripheral blood were drawn from each donor into EDTA-treated Vacutainer tubes. PBMCs were isolated by Ficoll-Paque density-gradient centrifugation, with at least 6 million obtained per sample. Total RNA was extracted from PBMCs with Trizol reagent, with at least 5.5 micrograms obtained per sample. For every donor, an aliquot of PBMCs went through flow cytometry to measure the percentages of naive CD45RAhigh/CD27high T cells. Library preparation used 5' RACE. Sequenced using an Illumina HiSeq 2500. A second roughly 7 to 11 cycle PCR used a sample-barcoded 5' primer and a J-beta primer mix. A template-switch 5' adaptor carrying 12 random nucleotides introduced a unique molecular identifier onto each TCR beta cDNA molecule. Each sample yielded at least 3 million CDR3-containing paired-end reads. All of the RNA was converted into first-strand cDNA using the Mint cDNA synthesis kit, with a TRBC-specific oligonucleotide serving as the primer. Following uracil-DNA glycosylase treatment, all cDNA underwent a first 18-cycle PCR with the universal primers M1SS and BC2_uni_R. Processing in the source paper ran as follows. Each sample was normalized by randomly selecting 1 million high-quality reads, each carrying a distinct molecular identifier. Instead of being binned into consensus sequences, reads that shared molecular identifiers were thrown out. MiTCR, run with a Q25 quality threshold and the strictest error-elimination algorithm, handled CDR3 identification, clonotype clustering and error correction. A nonparametric unseen species model using Euler transformation provided a lower-bound estimate of total TCR beta diversity. TCRdb applied fastp at Q25 and MiXCR to the public reads, then kept only in-frame beta chains. Identical CDR3 protein sequences are pooled into one entry, listed with their most common genes and DNA. TCRdb assigned the V and J calls; the authors' analysis was not used. The sample data list approximately 850,000 distinct CDR3 sequences, and under 45% of these were observed just once. Of the sample, around 18% falls within the top ten clones.

This sequence was found in a man in his fifties or sixties in good health. Material: blood. Here the chain combines TRBV5-5 and TRBJ2-1; the D region is possibly TRBD1 or TRBD2, each matching across 5 bases. The CDR3 is CASSSLGGDNEQFF. The nucleotide sequence is TGTGCCAGCAGCTCCCTTGGGGGAGACAATGAGCAGTTCTTC.